This record looks at one T cell receptor (beta chain) sequence and its context. The sample belongs to a study of OX40 agonist ivuxolimab in advanced cancers. On the study more broadly: A male proportion of approximately 83% was recorded, with mean age 60 years and range roughly 20 to 90.

The repertoire was sequenced with immunoSEQ multiplex PCR; TCRdb's copy has only in-frame clones and lacks some. The table records 90,000 to 100,000 clones, about 85% of them present only once. This sample comprised CD4+ or CD8+ T cells sorted from blood, obtained in a trial of the OX40 agonist ivuxolimab. The sequence was collected from an adult with an advanced solid tumor such as melanoma, head and neck, liver or kidney cancer.

CDR3 sequence reads: CASSLQPGQEGQPQHF. The CDR3 DNA reads as TGCGCCAGCAGCCTTCAGCCGGGACAGGAAGGTCAGCCCCAGCATTTT. This chain links TRBV5-1 with TRBJ1-5; 8 bases are shared with TRBD1. Germline CDR1 and CDR2: SGHRS and YFSETQ. The V gene end was trimmed by 4 bases and the J gene end by 6 bases; junction bases not matched to a gene: 12. This CDR3 has 16 amino acids. The complete variable domain, with remaining parts taken from reference TRBV5-1 and TRBJ1-5, reads KAGVTQTPRYLIKTRGQQVTLSCSPISGHRSVSWYQQTPGQGLQFLFEYFSETQRNKGNFPGRFSGRQFSNSRSEMNVSTLELGDSALYLCASSLQPGQEGQPQHFGDGTRLSIL.